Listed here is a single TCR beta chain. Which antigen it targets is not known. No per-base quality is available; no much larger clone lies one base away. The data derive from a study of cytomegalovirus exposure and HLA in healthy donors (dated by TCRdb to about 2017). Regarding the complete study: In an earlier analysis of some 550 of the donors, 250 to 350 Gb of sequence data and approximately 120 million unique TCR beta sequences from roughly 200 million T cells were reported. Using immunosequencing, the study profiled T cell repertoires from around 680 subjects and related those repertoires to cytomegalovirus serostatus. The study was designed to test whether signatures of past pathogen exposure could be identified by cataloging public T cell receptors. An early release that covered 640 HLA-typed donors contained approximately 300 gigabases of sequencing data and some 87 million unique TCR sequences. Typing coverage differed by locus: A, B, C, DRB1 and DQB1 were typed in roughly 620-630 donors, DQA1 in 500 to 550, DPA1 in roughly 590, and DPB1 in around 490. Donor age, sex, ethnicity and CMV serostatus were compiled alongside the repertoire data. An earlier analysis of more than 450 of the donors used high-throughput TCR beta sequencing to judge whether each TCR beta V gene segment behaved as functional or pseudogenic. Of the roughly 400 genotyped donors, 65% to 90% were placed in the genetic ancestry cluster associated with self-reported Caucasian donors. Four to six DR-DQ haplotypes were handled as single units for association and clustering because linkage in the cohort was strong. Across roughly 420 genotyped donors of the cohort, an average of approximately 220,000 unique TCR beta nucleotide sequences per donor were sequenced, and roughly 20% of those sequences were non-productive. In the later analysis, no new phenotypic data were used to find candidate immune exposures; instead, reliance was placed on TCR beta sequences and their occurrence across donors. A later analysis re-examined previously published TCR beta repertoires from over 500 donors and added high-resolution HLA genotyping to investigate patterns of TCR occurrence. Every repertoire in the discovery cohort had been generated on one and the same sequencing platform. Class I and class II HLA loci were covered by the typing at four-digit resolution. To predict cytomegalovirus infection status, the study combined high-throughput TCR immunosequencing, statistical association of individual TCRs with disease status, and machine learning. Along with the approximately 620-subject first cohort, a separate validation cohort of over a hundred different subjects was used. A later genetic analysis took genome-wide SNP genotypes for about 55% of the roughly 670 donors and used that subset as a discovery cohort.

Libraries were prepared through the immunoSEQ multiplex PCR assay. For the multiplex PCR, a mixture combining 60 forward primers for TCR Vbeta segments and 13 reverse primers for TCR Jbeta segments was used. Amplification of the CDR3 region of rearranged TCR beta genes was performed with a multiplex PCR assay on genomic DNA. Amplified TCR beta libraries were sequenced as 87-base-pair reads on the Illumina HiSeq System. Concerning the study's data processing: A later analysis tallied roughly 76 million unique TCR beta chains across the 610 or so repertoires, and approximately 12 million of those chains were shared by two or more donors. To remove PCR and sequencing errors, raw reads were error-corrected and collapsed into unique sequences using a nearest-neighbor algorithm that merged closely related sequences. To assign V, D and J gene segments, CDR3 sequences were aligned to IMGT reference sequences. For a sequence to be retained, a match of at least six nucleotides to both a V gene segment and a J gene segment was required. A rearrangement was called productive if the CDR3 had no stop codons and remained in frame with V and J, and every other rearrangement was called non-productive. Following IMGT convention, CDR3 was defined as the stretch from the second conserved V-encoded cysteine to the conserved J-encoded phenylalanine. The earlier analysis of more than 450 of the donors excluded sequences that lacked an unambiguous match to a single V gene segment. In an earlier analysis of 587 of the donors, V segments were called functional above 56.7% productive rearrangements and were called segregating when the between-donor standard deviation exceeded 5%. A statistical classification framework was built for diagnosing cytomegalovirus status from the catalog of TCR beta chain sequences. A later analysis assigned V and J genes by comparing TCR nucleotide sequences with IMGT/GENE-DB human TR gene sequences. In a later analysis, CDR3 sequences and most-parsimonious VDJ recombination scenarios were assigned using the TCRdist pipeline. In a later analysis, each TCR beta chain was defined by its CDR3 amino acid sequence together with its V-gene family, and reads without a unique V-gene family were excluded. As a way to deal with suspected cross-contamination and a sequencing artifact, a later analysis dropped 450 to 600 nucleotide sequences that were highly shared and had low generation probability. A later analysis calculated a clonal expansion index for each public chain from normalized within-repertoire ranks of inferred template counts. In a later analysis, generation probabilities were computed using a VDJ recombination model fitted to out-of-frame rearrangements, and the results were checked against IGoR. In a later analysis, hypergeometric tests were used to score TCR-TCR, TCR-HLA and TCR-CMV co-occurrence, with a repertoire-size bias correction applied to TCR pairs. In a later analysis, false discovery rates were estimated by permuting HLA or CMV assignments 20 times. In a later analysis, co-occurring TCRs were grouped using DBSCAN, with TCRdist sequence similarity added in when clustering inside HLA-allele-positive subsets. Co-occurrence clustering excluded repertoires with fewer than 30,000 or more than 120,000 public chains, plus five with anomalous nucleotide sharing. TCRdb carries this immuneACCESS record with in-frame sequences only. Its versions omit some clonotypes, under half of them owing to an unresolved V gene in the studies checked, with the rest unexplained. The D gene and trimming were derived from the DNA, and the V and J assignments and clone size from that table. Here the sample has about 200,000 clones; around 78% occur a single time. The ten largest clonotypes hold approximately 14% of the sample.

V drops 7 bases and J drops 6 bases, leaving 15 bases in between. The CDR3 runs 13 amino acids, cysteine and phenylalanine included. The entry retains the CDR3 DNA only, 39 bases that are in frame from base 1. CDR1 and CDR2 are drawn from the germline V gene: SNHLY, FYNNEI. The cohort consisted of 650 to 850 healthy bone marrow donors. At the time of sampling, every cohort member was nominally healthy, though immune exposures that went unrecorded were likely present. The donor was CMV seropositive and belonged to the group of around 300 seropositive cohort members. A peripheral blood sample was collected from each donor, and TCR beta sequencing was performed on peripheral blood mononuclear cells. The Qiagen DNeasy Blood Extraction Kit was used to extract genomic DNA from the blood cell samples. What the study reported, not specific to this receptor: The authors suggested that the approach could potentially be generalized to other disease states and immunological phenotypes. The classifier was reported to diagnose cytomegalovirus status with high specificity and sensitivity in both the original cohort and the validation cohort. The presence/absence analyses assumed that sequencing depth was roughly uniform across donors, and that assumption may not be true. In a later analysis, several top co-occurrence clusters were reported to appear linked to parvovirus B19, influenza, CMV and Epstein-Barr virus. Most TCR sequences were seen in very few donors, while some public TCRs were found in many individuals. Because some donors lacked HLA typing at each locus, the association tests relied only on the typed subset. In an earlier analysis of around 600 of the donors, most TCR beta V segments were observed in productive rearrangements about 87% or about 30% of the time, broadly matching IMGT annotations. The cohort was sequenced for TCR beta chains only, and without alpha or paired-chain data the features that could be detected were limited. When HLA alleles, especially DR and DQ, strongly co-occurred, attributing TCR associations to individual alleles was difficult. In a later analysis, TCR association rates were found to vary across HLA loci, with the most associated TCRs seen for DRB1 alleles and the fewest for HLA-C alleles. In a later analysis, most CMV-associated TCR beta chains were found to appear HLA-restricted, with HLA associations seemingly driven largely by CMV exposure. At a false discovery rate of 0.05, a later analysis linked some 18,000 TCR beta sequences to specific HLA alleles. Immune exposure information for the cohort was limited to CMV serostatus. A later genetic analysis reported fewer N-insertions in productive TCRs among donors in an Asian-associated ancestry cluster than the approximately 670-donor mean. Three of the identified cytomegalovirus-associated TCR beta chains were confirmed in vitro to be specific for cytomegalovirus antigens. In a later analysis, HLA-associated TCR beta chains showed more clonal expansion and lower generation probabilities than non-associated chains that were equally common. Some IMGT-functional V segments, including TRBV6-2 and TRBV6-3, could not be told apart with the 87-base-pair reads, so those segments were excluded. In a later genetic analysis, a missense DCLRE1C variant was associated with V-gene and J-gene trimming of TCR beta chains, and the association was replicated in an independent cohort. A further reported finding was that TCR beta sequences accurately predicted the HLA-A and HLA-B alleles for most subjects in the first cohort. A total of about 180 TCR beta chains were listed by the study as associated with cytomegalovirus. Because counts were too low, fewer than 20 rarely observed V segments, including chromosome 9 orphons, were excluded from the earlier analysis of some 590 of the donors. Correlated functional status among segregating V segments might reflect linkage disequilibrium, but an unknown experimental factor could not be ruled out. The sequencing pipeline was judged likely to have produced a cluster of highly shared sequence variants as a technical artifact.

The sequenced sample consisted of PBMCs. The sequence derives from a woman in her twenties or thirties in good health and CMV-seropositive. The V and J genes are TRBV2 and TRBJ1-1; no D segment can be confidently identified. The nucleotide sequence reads TGTGCCAGCACCGCGGGCCCGGGTGCTGAAGCTTTCTTT. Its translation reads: CASTAGPGAEAFF. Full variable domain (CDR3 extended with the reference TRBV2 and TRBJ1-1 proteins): EPEVTQTPSHQVTQMGQEVILRCVPISNHLYFYWYRQILGQKVEFLVSFYNNEISEKSEIFDDQFSVERPDGSNFTLKIRSTKLEDSAMYFCASTAGPGAEAFFGQGTRLTVV.